A single sample gave rise to the 8 T cell receptor beta chains below, sequenced in a study of cytomegalovirus exposure and HLA in healthy donors. Primers for the PCR totalled 60 Vbeta and 13 Jbeta. The method was immunoSEQ multiplex PCR; TCRdb's version includes in-frame clones alone and lacks a portion of them. In the table there are a few hundred thousand clones, 75% to 85% of which are singletons. Sequenced: PBMCs. The source of these receptors is a girl aged 2 to 9 in good health and CMV-seronegative.

Concerning this clone: Other DNA sequences in the same sample also yield this CDR3. The chain recombines TRBV11-2 with TRBJ1-3; D gene ambiguous. The CDR3 sequence is 14 residues long. Germline lookup yields CDR1 SGHAT and CDR2 FQNNGV. Trimming took off 9 bases at V and 0 bases at J, with 12 bases between the two ends. The CDR3 sequence is CASSITSSGNTIYF. In DNA form, the CDR3 reads TGTGCCAGTAGTATCACGAGCTCTGGAAACACCATATATTTT.

Concerning this clone itself: The sample has other DNA sequences that encode this CDR3 too. The V gene is TRBV10-3, the J gene TRBJ2-2, with TRBD2 matching over 8 bases. The J segment lost 6 bases and the V segment lost 5 bases, leaving 5 bases of the junction unmatched. The CDR3 is 14 amino acids. CDR1 is ENHRY, CDR2 SYGVKD, per germline. The CDR3 protein is CAISLAGGSGELFF. The CDR3, as DNA: TGTGCCATCAGTCTGGCGGGGGGCTCCGGGGAGCTGTTTTTT.

This clone was counted a few times. The chain links TRBV6-6 to TRBJ2-3; 7 bases fit TRBD1. The CDR3 runs 14 residues. Germline CDR1 MNHNY, CDR2 SVGAGI (reference sequence). V shed 2 bases, J shed 5 bases, and the junction held 4 bases outside the gene matches. CDR3 DNA: TGTGCCAGCAGTTACACGGACAGGCAAGATACGCAGTATTTT. This sequence encodes CASSYTDRQDTQYF.

The chain employs TRBV2 and TRBJ1-5, with unresolved D. Trimming left V 2 bases short and J 6 bases short, with 8 bases between. This CDR3 has 13 residues. Germline lookup yields CDR1 SNHLY and CDR2 FYNNEI. The CDR3 sequence is CASSERGSQPQHF. CDR3 nucleotides: TGTGCCAGCAGTGAACGGGGTTCTCAGCCCCAGCATTTT.

The chain links TRBV11-2 to TRBJ1-1; tentatively, D is TRBD1 (5 bases). Trimming left V 2 bases short and J 14 bases short, with 15 bases between. The CDR3 contains 12 residues. Germline lookup yields CDR1 SGHAT and CDR2 FQNNGV. The CDR3 region has the DNA TGTGCCAGCAGCTTATGGGAGGCAGGGCTCTTCTTT. This encodes CASSLWEAGLFF.

To note about this clone: Germline is not matched at one junction end, which may reflect a read error. This chain joins TRBV7-9 and TRBJ1-2; the D gene is possibly TRBD1 (6 bases). The CDR3 contains 12 residues. Germline V gene lookup returns CDR1 SEHNR and CDR2 FQNEAQ (reference sequence). CDR3 coding DNA: TGTTCCAGCAGCACTGGACAGTACGGCTACACCTTC. Encoded protein: CSSSTGQYGYTF.

This rearrangement joins TRBV4-1 to TRBJ2-1; 11 bases fit TRBD2. This CDR3 has 18 residues. Trimming cost V 4 bases and J 5 bases; bases outside gene matches: 13. The germline gives CDR1 MGHRA, CDR2 YSYEKL. The CDR3 region has the DNA TGCGCCAGCAGCCCACCGGGTCTAGCGGGAGGTCTGAACAATGAGCAGTTCTTC. Its protein is CASSPPGLAGGLNNEQFF.

The chain joins TRBV6-5 to TRBJ2-1; D is undetermined. Trimming shortened V by 6 bases and J by 5 bases, and 17 bases separated the two germline ends. The CDR3 contains 15 residues. Germline CDR1 and CDR2: MNHEY and SVGAGI. CDR3 sequence (DNA): TGTGCCAGCAGCGATTCGCCCGGGTTGCACAATGAGCAGTTCTTC. Translation gives CASSDSPGLHNEQFF.